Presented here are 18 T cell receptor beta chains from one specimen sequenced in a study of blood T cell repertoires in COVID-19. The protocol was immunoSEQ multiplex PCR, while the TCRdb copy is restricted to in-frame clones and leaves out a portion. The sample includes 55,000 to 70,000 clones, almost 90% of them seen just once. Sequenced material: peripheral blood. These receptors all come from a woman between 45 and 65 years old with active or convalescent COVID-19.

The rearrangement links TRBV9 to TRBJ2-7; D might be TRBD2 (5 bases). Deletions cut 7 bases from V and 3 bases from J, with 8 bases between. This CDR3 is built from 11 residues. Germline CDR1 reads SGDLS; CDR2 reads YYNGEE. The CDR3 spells CASGRDYEQYF. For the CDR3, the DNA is TGTGCCAGCGGGAGAGACTACGAGCAGTACTTC.

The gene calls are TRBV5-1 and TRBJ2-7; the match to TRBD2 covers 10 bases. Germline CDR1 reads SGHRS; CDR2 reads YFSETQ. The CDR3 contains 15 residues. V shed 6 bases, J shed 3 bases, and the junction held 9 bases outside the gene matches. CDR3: CASTSTSGIIYEQYF. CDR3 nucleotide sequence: TGCGCCAGCACCTCTACTAGCGGGATCATCTACGAGCAGTACTTC. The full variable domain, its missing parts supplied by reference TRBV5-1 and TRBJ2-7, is KAGVTQTPRYLIKTRGQQVTLSCSPISGHRSVSWYQQTPGQGLQFLFEYFSETQRNKGNFPGRFSGRQFSNSRSEMNVSTLELGDSALYLCASTSTSGIIYEQYFGPGTRLTVT.

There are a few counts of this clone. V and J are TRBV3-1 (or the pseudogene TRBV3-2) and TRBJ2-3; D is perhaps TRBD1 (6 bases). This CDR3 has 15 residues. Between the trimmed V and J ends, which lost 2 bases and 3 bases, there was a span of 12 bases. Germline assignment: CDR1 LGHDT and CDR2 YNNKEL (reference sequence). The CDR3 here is CASSQSPGVTDTQYF. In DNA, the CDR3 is TGTGCCAGCAGCCAAAGCCCAGGGGTGACAGATACGCAGTATTTT.

The CDR3 DNA is TGCGCCAGCAGCTTGGGGGACAGGAGGCCCGAGCAGTACTTC. Translation: CASSLGDRRPEQYF. The V gene is TRBV5-1, the J gene TRBJ2-7; 8 bases align to TRBD1. The CDR3 consists of 14 residues. Per the germline V gene, CDR1 is SGHRS and CDR2 is YFSETQ. V shed 0 bases, J shed 6 bases, and the junction held 5 bases outside the gene matches.

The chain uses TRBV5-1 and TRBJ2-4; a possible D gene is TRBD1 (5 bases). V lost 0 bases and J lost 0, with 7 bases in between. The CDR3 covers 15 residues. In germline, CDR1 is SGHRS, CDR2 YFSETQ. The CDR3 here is CASSLGQGAKNIQYF. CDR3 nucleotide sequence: TGCGCCAGCAGCTTGGGGCAGGGAGCCAAAAACATTCAGTACTTC.

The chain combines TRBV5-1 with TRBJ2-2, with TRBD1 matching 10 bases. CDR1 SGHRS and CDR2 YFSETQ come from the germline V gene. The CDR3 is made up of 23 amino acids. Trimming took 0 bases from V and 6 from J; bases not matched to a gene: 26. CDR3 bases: TGCGCCAGCAGCTTGGCAGTGGAAGGTCCGGGACAGGGGAAGGTGCCTATCGCCGGGGAGCTGTTTTTT. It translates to CASSLAVEGPGQGKVPIAGELFF.

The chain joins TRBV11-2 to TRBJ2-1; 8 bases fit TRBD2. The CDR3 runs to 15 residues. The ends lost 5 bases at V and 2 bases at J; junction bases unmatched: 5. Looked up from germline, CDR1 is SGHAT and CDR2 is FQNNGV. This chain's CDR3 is CASSVSGSPYNEQFF. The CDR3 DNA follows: TGTGCCAGCAGCGTAAGCGGGAGCCCCTACAATGAGCAGTTCTTC.

The CDR3 region has the DNA TGTGCCAGCAGCGGGGACTCCGCCTACGAGCAGTACTTC. This translates into CASSGDSAYEQYF. The chain couples TRBV2 to TRBJ2-7, with D possibly being TRBD2 (6 bases). Trimming shortened V by 6 bases and J by 2 bases, and 11 bases separated the two germline ends. This CDR3 comprises 13 residues. From germline, CDR1 is SNHLY and CDR2 FYNNEI.

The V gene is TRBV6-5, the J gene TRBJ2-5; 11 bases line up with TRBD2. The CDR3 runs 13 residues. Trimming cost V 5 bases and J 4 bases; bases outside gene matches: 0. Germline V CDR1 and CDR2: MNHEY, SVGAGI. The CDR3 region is CASSTSGRETQYF. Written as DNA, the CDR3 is TGTGCCAGCAGTACTAGCGGGAGAGAGACCCAGTACTTC.

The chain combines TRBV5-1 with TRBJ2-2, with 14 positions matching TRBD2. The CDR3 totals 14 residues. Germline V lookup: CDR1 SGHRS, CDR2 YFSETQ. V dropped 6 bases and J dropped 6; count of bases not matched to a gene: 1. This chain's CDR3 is CASKGLAGAGELFF. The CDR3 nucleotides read TGCGCCAGCAAGGGACTAGCGGGAGCCGGGGAGCTGTTTTTT.

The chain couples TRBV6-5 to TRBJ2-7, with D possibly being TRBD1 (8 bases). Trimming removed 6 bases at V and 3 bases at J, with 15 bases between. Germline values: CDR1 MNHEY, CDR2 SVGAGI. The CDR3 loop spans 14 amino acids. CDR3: CASRLTGGGYEQYF. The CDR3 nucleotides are TGTGCCAGCAGGCTTACAGGGGGGGGCTACGAGCAGTACTTC.

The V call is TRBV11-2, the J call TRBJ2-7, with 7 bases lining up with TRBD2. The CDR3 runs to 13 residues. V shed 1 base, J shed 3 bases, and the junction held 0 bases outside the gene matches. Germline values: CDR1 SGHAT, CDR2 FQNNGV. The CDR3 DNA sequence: TGTGCCAGCAGCTTAGGGACTAGCTACGAGCAGTACTTC. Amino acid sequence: CASSLGTSYEQYF.

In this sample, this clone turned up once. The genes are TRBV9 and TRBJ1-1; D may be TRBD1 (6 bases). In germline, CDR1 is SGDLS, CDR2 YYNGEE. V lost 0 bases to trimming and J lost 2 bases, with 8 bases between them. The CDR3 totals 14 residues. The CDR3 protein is CASSVAGANTEAFF. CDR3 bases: TGTGCCAGCAGCGTAGCAGGGGCCAACACTGAAGCTTTCTTT.

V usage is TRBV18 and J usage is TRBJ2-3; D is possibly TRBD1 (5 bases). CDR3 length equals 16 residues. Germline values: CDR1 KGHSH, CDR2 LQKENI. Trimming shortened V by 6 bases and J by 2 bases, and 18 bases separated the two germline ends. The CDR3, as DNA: TGTGCCAGCTCTGCAGACAGTACTTCCCTCACAGATACGCAGTATTTT. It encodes CASSADSTSLTDTQYF.

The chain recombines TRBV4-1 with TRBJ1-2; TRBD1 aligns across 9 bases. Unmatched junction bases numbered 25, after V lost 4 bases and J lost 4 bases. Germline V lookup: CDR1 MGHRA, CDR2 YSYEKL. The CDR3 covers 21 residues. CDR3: CASSLYSRVVPDRGEGYGYTF. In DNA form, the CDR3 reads TGCGCCAGCAGCCTGTACTCCCGTGTCGTACCGGACAGGGGCGAAGGCTATGGCTACACCTTC.

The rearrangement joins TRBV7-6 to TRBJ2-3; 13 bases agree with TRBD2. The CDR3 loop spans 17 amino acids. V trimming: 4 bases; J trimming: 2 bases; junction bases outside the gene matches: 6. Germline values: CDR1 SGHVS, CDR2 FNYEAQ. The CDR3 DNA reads TGTGCCAGCAGCTCACGACTAGCGGGAGGACACACAGATACGCAGTATTTT. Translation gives CASSSRLAGGHTDTQYF.

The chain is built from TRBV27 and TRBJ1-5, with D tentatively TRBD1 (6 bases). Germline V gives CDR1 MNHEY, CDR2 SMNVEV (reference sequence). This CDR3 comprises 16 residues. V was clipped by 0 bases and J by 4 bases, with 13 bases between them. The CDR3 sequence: CASSLSWAGDNQPQHF. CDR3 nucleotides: TGTGCCAGCAGTTTATCGTGGGCAGGGGATAATCAGCCCCAGCATTTT.

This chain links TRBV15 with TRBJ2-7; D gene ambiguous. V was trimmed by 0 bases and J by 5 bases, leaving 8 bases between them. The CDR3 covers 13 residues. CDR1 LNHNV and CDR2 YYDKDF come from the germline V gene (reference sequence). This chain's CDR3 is CATSRDRIDEQYF. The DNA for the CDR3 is TGTGCCACCAGCAGAGACAGGATAGACGAGCAGTACTTC.